The 4 T cell receptor beta chains in this list originate from one sample, sequenced in a study of cytotoxic CD8 clonotypes in ibrutinib-treated CLL. This table comes from immunoSEQ multiplex PCR, and its TCRdb copy is limited to in-frame clones, with some not included. The sample yields about 22,000 clones, about four fifths seen once. The specimen was PBMCs, collected before ibrutinib treatment. The receptors derive from a human donor with chronic lymphocytic leukemia.

The chain couples TRBV25-1 to TRBJ2-3; D possibly corresponds to TRBD2 (6 bases). The CDR3 is 14 residues long. V lost 6 bases and J 2 bases, leaving 12 bases between the germline ends. The germline gives CDR1 MGHDK, CDR2 SYGVNS. The CDR3 DNA reads TGTGCCAGCAGAGGGACTTACTCCACAGATACGCAGTATTTT. Translation gives CASRGTYSTDTQYF.

The genes are TRBV4-3 and TRBJ2-1; D gene unclear. CDR1 is LGHNA, CDR2 YSLEER, per germline. The V and J ends lost 4 bases and 1 base respectively, with 8 bases between them. The CDR3 is 14 residues long. CDR3 in amino acids: CASSLTASYNEQFF. The DNA of the CDR3 is TGCGCCAGCAGCCTTACAGCGTCCTACAATGAGCAGTTCTTC.

This clone has more than one count but fewer than ten. The CDR3 coding sequence is TGTGCCAGCAGTTACTCAGGGAGGATAACTGAAGCTTTCTTT. Translated, it gives CASSYSGRITEAFF. The chain uses TRBV6-5 and TRBJ1-1; no clear D. The germline V and J ends were trimmed by 0 bases and 5 bases, with 10 bases remaining between them. The CDR3 sequence is 14 residues long. Looked up from germline, CDR1 is MNHEY and CDR2 is SVGAGI.

V gene TRBV19 combines with J gene TRBJ2-3; 12 bases line up with TRBD2. Germline loops: CDR1 LNHDA, CDR2 SQIVND (reference sequence). The CDR3 runs to 15 residues. Germline trimming cut 4 bases from V and 4 bases from J; bases unmatched to any gene: 3. As DNA, the CDR3 is TGTGCCAGTAGTAGACTAGCGGGAGACCCAGATACGCAGTATTTT. It is translated as CASSRLAGDPDTQYF. Drawing the rest from reference TRBV19 and TRBJ2-3, the complete variable domain is DGGITQSPKYLFRKEGQNVTLSCEQNLNHDAMYWYRQDPGQGLRLIYYSQIVNDFQKGDIAEGYSVSREKKESFPLTVTSAQKNPTAFYLCASSRLAGDPDTQYFGPGTRLTVL.